This T cell receptor (beta chain) was retrieved from a study of blood T cell repertoires in COVID-19 (dated by TCRdb to about 2020). Broadly, across the study: Collaborator samples came from the United States, Italy and Spain and covered acute and convalescent phases of COVID-19. The material from the prospective study consisted of cDNA or gDNA derived from T cells, B-cell-depleted T cells, or PBMCs. Deeply sampled blood TCRbeta repertoires from subjects exposed to, actively infected with, or recovered from COVID-19 were included in the dataset. A freely available public database, intended as a resource for researchers studying the immune response to SARS-CoV-2, is where the repertoires were released. Samples came from the ongoing ImmuneRACE study (first 160 participants) plus 1,254 subjects from 6 global collaborators. A de-identified subject ID, COVID-19 status, age in years and sex were almost always included in the sample metadata. Where HLA class I and class II types were available, the types were taken from metadata supplied by the sample provider, not from assay-based typing.

From a lookup of the germline V gene, CDR1 and CDR2 are LGHNA and YNFKEQ. The CDR3, from cysteine to phenylalanine, totals 15 residues. Only the CDR3 DNA stays, 45 bases, in frame from base 1. V sheds 0 bases and J sheds 1 base, leaving 9 bases between their ends. Collaborating institutions collected whole blood in K2EDTA tubes following their own protocols. For TCRbeta analysis, collaborators shipped samples as frozen whole blood, isolated PBMCs, or DNA extracted from either of those sample types. As to this clone: Its antigen has not been determined. No much larger clone is present one base from it, and per-base qualities are unavailable.

Paper-wide results and their limitations: The quantity of clinical and demographic metadata differed by source and by participant and was supplied without curation.

The immunoSEQ Assay, a bias-controlled multiplex PCR, was used to amplify TCRbeta CDR3 regions from genomic DNA. The paper's data handling went like this. Nucleated cell counts per sample were estimated from amplification of reference gene primers within the assay. Sequence reads were collapsed and filtered to measure the absolute abundance of every unique TCRbeta CDR3 rearrangement. For each sample, productive Simpson clonality was calculated by taking the square root of Simpson's diversity index across productive rearrangements. The table comes from immuneACCESS by way of TCRdb, which keeps in-frame sequences with V and J called. Part of the clones is missing from these tables; in studies checked, under half for an unresolved V gene and the rest for unknown reasons. V and J calls and clone size are given by that table; D and trimming were obtained from the DNA. The sample yields over 80,000 clones; roughly nine tenths were counted once. 1.5% to 2% of the sample comes from the top ten.

The rearranged chain carries TRBV4-2 and TRBJ1-1, with no confident D gene call. Sequenced input: peripheral blood. The receptor was derived from a man aged 55 to 70 with acute or convalescent COVID-19. The encoded CDR3 is CASSQDLNGNTEAFF. The DNA reads TGTGCCAGCAGCCAAGATCTGAACGGGAACACTGAAGCTTTCTTT.